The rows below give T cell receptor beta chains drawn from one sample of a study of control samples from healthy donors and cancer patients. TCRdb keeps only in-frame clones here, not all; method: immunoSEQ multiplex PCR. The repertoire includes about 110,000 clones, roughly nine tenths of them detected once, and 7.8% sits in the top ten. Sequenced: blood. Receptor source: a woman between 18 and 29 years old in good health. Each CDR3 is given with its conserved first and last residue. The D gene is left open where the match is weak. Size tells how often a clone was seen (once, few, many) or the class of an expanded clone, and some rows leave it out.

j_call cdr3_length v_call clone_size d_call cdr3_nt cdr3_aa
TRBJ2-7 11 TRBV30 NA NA TGTGCCTGGAGTGTACACTACGAGCAGTACTTC CAWSVHYEQYF
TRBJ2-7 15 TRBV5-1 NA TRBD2 TGCGCCAGCAGCTTATTAGGACTAGCGGACTACGAGCAGTACTTC CASSLLGLADYEQYF
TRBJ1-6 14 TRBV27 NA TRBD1 TGTGCCAGCAGTTATGGACAGGGTGGGTCACCCCTCCACTTT CASSYGQGGSPLHF
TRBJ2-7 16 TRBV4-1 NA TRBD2 TGCGCCAGCAGCCAAGGGGGCTGGCGGGAGTCCTACGAGCAGTACTTC CASSQGGWRESYEQYF
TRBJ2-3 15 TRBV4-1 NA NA TGCGCCAGCAGCCAAGATGGAACAGTCACAGATACGCAGTATTTT CASSQDGTVTDTQYF
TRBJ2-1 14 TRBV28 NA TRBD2 TGTGCCAGCAGTACCCTAGCGGGAGTCCATGAGCAGTTCTTC CASSTLAGVHEQFF
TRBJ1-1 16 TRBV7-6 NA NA TGTGCCAGCAGCTTAGGCAGGACAGCGGGATACACTGAAGCTTTCTTT CASSLGRTAGYTEAFF
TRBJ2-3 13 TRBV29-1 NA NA TGCAGCGTTACCAAAGGGAGCACAGATACGCAGTATTTT CSVTKGSTDTQYF
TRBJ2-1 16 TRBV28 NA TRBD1 TGTGCCAGCAGTTTATTGGGGACAGGCTCCTACAATGAGCAGTTCTTC CASSLLGTGSYNEQFF
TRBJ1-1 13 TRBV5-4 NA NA TGTGCCAGCAGCTTCCCACCGAACACTGAAGCTTTCTTT CASSFPPNTEAFF
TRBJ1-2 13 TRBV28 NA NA TGTGCCAGCAGTCTGCACGCCAACTATGGCTACACCTTC CASSLHANYGYTF
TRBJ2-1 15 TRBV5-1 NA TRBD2 TGCGCCAGCAGCCTGACGCTAGCGGGCTACAATGAGCAGTTCTTC CASSLTLAGYNEQFF
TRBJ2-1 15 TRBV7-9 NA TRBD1 TGTGCCAGCAGCGTAGGGACAGGGTTTTTGGATGAGCAGTTCTTC CASSVGTGFLDEQFF
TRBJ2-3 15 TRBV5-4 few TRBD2 TGTGCCAGCAGCTCCGAACTAGCGAAGACAGATACGCAGTATTTT CASSSELAKTDTQYF
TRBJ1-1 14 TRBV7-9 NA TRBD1 TGTGCCAGCAGCCTGCGAACAGGGGTTACTGAAGCTTTCTTT CASSLRTGVTEAFF
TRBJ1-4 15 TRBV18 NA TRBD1 TGTGCCAGCTCACTCCAGACAGGGGAGAGTGAAAAACTGTTTTTT CASSLQTGESEKLFF
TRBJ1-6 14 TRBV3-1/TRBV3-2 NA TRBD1 TGTGCCAGCAGCCAGGACAGGGCCAATTCACCCCTCCACTTT CASSQDRANSPLHF
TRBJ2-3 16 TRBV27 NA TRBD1 TGTGCCAGCAGTCTCGGACAGGGGGCGCTCCCAGATACGCAGTATTTT CASSLGQGALPDTQYF
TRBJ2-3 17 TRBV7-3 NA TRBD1 TGTGCCAGCAGGGGGATTGCGGGACAGGCGGGAACAGATACGCAGTATTTT CASRGIAGQAGTDTQYF
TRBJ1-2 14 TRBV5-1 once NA TGCGCCAGCAGCCAGGACCGGGCTAACTATGGCTACACCTTC CASSQDRANYGYTF
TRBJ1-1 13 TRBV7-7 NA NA TGTGCCAGCAGCGAAAGACTAAACACTGAAGCTTTCTTT CASSERLNTEAFF
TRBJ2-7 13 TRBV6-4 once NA TGTGCCAGCAGTGGTAGTTACTCCTACGAGCAGTACTTC CASSGSYSYEQYF
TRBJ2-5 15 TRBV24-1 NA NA TGTGCCACCAGCGAGAGGGACTCAAGTCAAGAGACCCAGTACTTC CATSERDSSQETQYF
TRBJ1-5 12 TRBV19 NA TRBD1 TGTGCCGGCGGGACAGGGGTTCAGCCCCAGCATTTT CAGGTGVQPQHF
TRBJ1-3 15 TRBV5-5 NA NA TGTGCCAGCAGCTTGGGTCCGTCAACCGGAAACACCATATATTTT CASSLGPSTGNTIYF
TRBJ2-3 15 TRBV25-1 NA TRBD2 TGTGCCAGCAGCCCAACTAGCGGGAACATAGATACGCAGTATTTT CASSPTSGNIDTQYF
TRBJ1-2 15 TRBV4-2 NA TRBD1 TGTGCCAGCAGCGGGGAGACAGGGGGCAACTATGGCTACACCTTC CASSGETGGNYGYTF
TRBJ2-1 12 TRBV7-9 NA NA TGTGCCAGCAGCGTACAGGGGAGGGAGCAGTTCTTC CASSVQGREQFF
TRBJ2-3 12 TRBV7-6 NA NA TGTGCCAGCAGCTTAGACTCAGATACGCAGTATTTT CASSLDSDTQYF
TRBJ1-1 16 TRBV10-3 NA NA TGTGCCATCAGTGAGTCGGCAGGGAGGGTGAACACTGAAGCTTTCTTT CAISESAGRVNTEAFF
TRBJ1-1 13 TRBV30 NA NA TGTGCCTGGAGGGGGGCTATGAACACTGAAGCTTTCTTT CAWRGAMNTEAFF
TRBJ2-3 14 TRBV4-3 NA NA TGCGCCAGCAGCCAAGAAAAGGGCACAGATACGCAGTATTTT CASSQEKGTDTQYF
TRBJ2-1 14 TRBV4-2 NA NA TGTGCCAGCAGCCAAGATCCAGGTTCTAATGAGCAGTTCTTC CASSQDPGSNEQFF
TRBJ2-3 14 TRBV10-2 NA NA TGCGCCAGCAGTGAGCAGGGGCGCACAGATACGCAGTATTTT CASSEQGRTDTQYF
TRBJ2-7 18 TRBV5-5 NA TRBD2 TGTGCCAGCAGCTACGCATCCGTAGGGACTAGTGGGACCTACGAGCAGTACTTC CASSYASVGTSGTYEQYF
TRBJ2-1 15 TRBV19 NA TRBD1 TGTGCCAGTAGCCTCGGGACAGGGCCCTACAATGAGCAGTTCTTC CASSLGTGPYNEQFF
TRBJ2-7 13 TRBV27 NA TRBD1 TGTGCCAGCAGTTCTGTGGACAGGCCCGAGCAGTACTTC CASSSVDRPEQYF
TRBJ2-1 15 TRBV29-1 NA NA TGCAGCGTTGAAGAATCCCGGCCAGAGCCGAGTGAGCAGTTCTTC CSVEESRPEPSEQFF
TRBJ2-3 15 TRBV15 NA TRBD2 TGTGCCACCAGCAGCGGACTAGCGACCACAGATACGCAGTATTTT CATSSGLATTDTQYF